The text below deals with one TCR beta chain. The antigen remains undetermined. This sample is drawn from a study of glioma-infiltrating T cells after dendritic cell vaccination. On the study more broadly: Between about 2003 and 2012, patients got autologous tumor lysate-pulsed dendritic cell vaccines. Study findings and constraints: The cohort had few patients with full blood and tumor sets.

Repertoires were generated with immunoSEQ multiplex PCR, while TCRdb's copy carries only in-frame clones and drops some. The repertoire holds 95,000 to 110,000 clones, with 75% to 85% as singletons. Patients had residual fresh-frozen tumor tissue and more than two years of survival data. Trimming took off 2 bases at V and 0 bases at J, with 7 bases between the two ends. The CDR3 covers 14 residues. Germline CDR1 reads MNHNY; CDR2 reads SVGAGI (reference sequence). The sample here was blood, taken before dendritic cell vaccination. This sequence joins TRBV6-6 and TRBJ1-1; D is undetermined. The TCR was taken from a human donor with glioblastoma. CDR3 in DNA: TGTGCCAGCAGTTACCCCCGGGTGAACACTGAAGCTTTCTTT. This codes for CASSYPRVNTEAFF.